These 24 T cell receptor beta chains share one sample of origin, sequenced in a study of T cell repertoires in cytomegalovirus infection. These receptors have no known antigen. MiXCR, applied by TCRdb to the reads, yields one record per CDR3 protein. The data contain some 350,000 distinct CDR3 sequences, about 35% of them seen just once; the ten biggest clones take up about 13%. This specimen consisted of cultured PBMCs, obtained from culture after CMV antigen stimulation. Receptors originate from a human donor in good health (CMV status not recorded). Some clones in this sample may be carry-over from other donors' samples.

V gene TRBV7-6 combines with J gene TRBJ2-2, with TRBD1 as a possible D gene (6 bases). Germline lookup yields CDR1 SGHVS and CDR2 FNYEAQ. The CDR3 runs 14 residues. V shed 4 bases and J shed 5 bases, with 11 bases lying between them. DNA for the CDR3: TGTGCCAGCAGCTCACAGGGAGCGACCGGGGAGCTGTTTTTT. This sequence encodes CASSSQGATGELFF.

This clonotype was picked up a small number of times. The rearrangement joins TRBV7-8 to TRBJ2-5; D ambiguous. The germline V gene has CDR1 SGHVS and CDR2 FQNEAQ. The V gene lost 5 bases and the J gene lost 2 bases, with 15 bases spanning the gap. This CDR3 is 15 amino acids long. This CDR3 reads CASSPEARLQETQYF. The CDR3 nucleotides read TGTGCCAGCAGCCCCGAGGCACGCCTGCAAGAGACCCAGTACTTC.

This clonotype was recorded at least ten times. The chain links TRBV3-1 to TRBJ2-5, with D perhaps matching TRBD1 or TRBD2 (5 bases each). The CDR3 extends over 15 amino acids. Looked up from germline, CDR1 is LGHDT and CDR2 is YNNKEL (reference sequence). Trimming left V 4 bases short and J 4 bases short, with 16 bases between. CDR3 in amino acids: CASSRDVASPETQYF. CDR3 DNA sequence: TGTGCCAGCAGCCGGGACGTGGCATCCCCAGAGACCCAGTACTTC.

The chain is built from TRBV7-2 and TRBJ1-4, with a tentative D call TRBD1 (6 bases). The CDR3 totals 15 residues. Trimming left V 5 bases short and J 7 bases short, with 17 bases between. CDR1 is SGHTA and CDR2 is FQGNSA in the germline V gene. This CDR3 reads CASSPKIRQVEKLFF. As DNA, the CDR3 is TGTGCCAGCAGCCCAAAGATTCGACAGGTTGAAAAACTGTTTTTT.

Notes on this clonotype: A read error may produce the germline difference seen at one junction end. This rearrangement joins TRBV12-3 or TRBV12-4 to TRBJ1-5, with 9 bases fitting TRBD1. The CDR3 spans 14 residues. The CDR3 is CASRAGQGSQSQHF. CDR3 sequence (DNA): TGTGCCAGCAGGGCCGGACAGGGGAGTCAGTCCCAGCATTTT.

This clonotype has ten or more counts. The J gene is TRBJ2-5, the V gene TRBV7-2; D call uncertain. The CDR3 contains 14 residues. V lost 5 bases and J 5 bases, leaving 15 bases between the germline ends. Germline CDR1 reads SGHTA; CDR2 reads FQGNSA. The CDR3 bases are TGTGCCAGCAGCCGTGGACGGCGTGGGGAGACCCAGTACTTC. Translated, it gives CASSRGRRGETQYF.

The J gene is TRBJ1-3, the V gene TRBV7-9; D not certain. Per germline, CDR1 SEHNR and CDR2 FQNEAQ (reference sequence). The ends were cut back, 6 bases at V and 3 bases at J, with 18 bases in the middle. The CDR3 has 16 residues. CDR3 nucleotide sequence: TGTGCCAGCAGGCCTTATCTTCCGGCCGGTGGAAACACCATATATTTT. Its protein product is CASRPYLPAGGNTIYF.

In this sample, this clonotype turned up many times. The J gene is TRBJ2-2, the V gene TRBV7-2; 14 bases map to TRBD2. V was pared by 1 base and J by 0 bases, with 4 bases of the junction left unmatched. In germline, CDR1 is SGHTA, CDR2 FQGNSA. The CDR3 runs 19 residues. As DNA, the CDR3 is TGTGCCAGCAGCTTAGGACTAGCGGGAGGGTCGACGAACACCGGGGAGCTGTTTTTT. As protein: CASSLGLAGGSTNTGELFF.

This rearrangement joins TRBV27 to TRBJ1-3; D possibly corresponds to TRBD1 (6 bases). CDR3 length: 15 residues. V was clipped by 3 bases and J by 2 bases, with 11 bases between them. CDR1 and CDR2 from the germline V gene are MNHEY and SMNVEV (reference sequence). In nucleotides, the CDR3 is TGTGCCAGCAGTTTGCAGGGGAGAACTGGAAACACCATATATTTT. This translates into CASSLQGRTGNTIYF.

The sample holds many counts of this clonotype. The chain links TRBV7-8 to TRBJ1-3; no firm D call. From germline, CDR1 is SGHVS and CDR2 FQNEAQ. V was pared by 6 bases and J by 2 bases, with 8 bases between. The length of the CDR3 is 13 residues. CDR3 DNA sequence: TGTGCCAGCAGGCCTCTTACTGGAAACACCATATATTTT. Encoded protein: CASRPLTGNTIYF.

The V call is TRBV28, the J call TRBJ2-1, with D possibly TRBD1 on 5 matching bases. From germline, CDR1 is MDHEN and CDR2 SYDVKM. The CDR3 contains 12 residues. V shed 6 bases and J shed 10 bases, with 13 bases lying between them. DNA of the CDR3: TGTGCCAGCAGGCACTCAGGGTTGGAGCAGTTCTTC. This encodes CASRHSGLEQFF.

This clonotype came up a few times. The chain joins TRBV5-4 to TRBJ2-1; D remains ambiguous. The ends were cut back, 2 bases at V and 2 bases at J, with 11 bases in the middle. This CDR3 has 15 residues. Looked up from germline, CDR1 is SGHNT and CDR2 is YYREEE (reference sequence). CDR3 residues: CASSLAINTYNEQFF. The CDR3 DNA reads TGTGCCAGCAGCTTAGCCATCAACACCTACAATGAGCAGTTCTTC.

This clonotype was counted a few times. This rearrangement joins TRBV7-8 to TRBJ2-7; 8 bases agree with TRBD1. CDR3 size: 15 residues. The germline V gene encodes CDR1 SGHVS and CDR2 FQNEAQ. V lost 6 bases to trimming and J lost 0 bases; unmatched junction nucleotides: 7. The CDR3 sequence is CASRGLDRVSYEQYF. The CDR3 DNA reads TGTGCCAGCAGGGGGCTGGACAGGGTCTCCTACGAGCAGTACTTC. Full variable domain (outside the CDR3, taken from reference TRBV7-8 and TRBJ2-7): GAGVSQSPRYKVAKRGQDVALRCDPISGHVSLFWYQQALGQGPEFLTYFQNEAQLDKSGLPSDRFFAERPEGSVSTLKIQRTQQEDSAVYLCASRGLDRVSYEQYFGPGTRLTVT.

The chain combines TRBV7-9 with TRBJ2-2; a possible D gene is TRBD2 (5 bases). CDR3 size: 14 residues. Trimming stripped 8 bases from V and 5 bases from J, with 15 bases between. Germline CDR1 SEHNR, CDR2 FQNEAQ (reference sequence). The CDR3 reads CASPGSRETGELFF. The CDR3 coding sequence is TGTGCCAGCCCGGGATCTAGAGAAACCGGGGAGCTGTTTTTT.

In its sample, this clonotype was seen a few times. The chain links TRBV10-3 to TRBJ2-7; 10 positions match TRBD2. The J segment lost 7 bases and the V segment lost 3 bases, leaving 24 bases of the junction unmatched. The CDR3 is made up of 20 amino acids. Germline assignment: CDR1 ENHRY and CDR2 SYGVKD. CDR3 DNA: TGTGCCATCAGTGATTCCCGACCGAAACCTAGCGGGAGTTGGCCTTGGGAGCAGTACTTC. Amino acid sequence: CAISDSRPKPSGSWPWEQYF.

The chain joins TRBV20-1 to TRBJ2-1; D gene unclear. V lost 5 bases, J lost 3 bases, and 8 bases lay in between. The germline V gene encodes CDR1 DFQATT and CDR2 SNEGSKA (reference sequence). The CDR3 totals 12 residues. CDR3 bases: TGCAGTGCTGGACCCCACTACAATGAGCAGTTCTTC. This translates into CSAGPHYNEQFF.

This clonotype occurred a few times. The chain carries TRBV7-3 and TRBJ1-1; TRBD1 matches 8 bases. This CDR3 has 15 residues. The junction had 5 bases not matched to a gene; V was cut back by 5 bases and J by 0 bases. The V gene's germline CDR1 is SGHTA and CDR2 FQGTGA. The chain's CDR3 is CASSGTGELNTEAFF. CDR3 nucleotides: TGTGCCAGCAGCGGGACAGGTGAATTGAACACTGAAGCTTTCTTT.

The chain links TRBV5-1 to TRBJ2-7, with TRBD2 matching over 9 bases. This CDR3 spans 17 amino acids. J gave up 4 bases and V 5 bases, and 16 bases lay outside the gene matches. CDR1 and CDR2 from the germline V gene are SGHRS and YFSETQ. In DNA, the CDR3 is TGCGCCAGCAGACAGGCTAGCGGGGACATAGTTACTTACGAGCAGTACTTC. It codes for CASRQASGDIVTYEQYF.

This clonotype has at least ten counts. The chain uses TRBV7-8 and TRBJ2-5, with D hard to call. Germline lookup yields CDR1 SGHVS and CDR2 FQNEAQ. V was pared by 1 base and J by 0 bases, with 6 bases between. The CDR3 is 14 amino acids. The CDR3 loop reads CASSLGNYQETQYF. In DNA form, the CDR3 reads TGTGCCAGCAGCTTAGGGAACTACCAAGAGACCCAGTACTTC.

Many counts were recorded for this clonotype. The CDR3 here is CASSLAVSLAGQYEQYF. CDR3 DNA: TGTGCCAGCAGCTTAGCCGTGTCCCTAGCGGGGCAATACGAGCAGTACTTC. The chain couples TRBV7-8 to TRBJ2-7; TRBD2 matches at 9 bases. Per germline, CDR1 SGHVS and CDR2 FQNEAQ. After removal of 0 bases from V and 4 bases from J, the junction contained 10 bases not matched to a gene. The length of the CDR3 is 17 residues.

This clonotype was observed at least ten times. For the CDR3, the DNA is TGTGCCAGCAGCCCAAGGATCGGGATGAACACTGAAGCTTTCTTT. Translation: CASSPRIGMNTEAFF. The V gene is TRBV28, the J gene TRBJ1-1; no clear D gene. The CDR3 length is 15 residues. The V and J ends lost 6 bases and 0 bases respectively, with 14 bases between them. Germline V gives CDR1 MDHEN, CDR2 SYDVKM. Based on the CDR3 plus reference TRBV28 and TRBJ1-1, the full variable domain is DVKVTQSSRYLVKRTGEKVFLECVQDMDHENMFWYRQDPGLGLRLIYFSYDVKMKEKGDIPEGYSVSREKKERFSLILESASTNQTSMYLCASSPRIGMNTEAFFGQGTRLTVV.

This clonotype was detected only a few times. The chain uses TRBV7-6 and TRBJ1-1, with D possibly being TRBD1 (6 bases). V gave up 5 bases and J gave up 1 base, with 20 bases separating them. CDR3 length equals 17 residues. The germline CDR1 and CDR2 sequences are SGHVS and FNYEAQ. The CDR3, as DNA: TGTGCCAGCAGCCTATATGCGGGACAATTTTCGAACACTGAAGCTTTCTTT. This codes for CASSLYAGQFSNTEAFF.

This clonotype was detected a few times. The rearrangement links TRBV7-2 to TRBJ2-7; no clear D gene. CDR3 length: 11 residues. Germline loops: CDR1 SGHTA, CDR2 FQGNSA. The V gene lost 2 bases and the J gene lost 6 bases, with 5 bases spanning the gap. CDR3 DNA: TGTGCCAGCAGCTTAAAGGTCGAGCAGTACTTC. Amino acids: CASSLKVEQYF. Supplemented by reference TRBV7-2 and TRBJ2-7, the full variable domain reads GAGVSQSPSNKVTEKGKDVELRCDPISGHTALYWYRQSLGQGLEFLIYFQGNSAPDKSGLPSDRFSAERTGGSVSTLTIQRTQQEDSAVYLCASSLKVEQYFGPGTRLTVT.

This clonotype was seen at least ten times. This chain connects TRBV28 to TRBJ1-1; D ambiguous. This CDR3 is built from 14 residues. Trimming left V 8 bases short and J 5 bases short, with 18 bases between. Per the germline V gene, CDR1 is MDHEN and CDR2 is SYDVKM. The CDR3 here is CASYQRLSRTEAFF. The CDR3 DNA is TGTGCCAGCTACCAACGGTTGTCTCGGACTGAAGCTTTCTTT.